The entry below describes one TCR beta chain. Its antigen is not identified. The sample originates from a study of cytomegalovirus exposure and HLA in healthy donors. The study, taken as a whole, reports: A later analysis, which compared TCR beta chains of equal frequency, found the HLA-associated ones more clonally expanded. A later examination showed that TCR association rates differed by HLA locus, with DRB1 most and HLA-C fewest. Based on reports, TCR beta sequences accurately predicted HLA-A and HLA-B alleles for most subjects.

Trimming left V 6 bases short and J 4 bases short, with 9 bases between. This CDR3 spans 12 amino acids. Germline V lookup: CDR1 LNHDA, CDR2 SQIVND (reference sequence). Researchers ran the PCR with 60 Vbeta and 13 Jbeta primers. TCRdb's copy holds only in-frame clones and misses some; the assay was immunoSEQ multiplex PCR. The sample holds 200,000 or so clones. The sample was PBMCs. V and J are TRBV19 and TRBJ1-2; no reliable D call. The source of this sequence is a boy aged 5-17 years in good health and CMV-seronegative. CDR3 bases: TGTGCCAGTAGGAGCCCTTTCTATGGCTACACCTTC. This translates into CASRSPFYGYTF. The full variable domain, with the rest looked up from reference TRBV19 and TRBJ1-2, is DGGITQSPKYLFRKEGQNVTLSCEQNLNHDAMYWYRQDPGQGLRLIYYSQIVNDFQKGDIAEGYSVSREKKESFPLTVTSAQKNPTAFYLCASRSPFYGYTFGSGTRLTVV.